This T cell receptor beta chain was obtained from a study of shared T cell receptors in the human thymus. Generated by immunoSEQ multiplex PCR, the TCRdb table keeps only in-frame clones and is missing some. The sample contains some 700,000 clones, around 87% of which appear only once. Germline V gene lookup returns CDR1 MNHEY and CDR2 SMNVEV (reference sequence). V trimming: 3 bases; J trimming: 0 bases; junction bases outside the gene matches: 6. The CDR3 consists of 16 residues. These sequences were also reported in another study, on human thymus T cells. That work adds: The authors found apparently biased V and J gene usage in thymic and blood repertoires.

This sequence joins TRBV27 and TRBJ2-7, with 9 bases that match TRBD1. Sequences were obtained from thymocytes. The source is a boy less than two years old with a congenital heart defect. The CDR3 DNA reads as TGTGCCAGCAGTTTTAAGGGACAGGGTTCCTCCTACGAGCAGTACTTC. This codes for CASSFKGQGSSYEQYF.